This T cell receptor (beta chain) stems from a study of sequential checkpoint blockade in melanoma. Clones were sequenced by immunoSEQ multiplex PCR, and TCRdb holds only the in-frame ones, with some missing. The top ten clones hold about 22% of a sample with thousands of clones, roughly 28% of them seen once. Deletions cut 2 bases from V and 8 bases from J, with 6 bases between. The CDR3 loop spans 11 amino acids. This sample's treatment: randomized to nivolumab then ipilimumab (arm A) or the reverse (arm B). None of the patients previously received DNA-damaging chemotherapy. The chain is built from TRBV6-7 and TRBJ1-2; no reliable D call. TRBV6-7 is annotated as an ORF whose role is uncertain. The sequence derives from a human donor with melanoma. The sample consisted of tumor tissue (inferred from file names), taken from a patient given nivolumab and ipilimumab in sequence. The CDR3 DNA reads TGTGCCAGCAGTTACACCTGGGGCTACACCTTC. It translates to CASSYTWGYTF.